The rows below give T cell receptor beta chains drawn from one sample of a study of blood T cell repertoires in COVID-19. Assay: immunoSEQ multiplex PCR; the TCRdb copy retains only in-frame clones and omits some. The sample carries roughly 150,000 clones, 80% to 85% recorded once. The source material was peripheral blood. These receptors were taken from a man between 65 and 85 years old with active or convalescent COVID-19. Each CDR3 is given without its conserved first and last residue.

>TRBV30|TRBJ1-1
AWIGGSNTEAF
>TRBV5-1|TRBJ2-1
ASSLLAGGNNEQF
>TRBV10-2|TRBJ2-7
ASLELAGVSFYEQY
>TRBV19|TRBJ2-1
ASSRQGLGNEQF
>TRBV6-5|TRBJ1-5
ASSLGGVGGQPQH
>TRBV7-9|TRBJ1-1
ASSFEVTEAF
>TRBV9|TRBJ1-1
ASSAGQLMNTEAF
>TRBV6-6|TRBJ2-2
ASAPTGELF
>TRBV30|TRBJ2-6
AWATGVSRSGANVLT
>TRBV7-9|TRBJ1-3
ASSLARQLSGNTIY
>TRBV6-5|TRBJ2-7
ASTRDRDYEQY
>TRBV27|TRBJ2-1
ASRRTSGLAYNEQF
>TRBV30|TRBJ1-2
AWSPSGVDYGYT
>TRBV28|TRBJ1-5
ASSSPPTGGQYSNQPQH
>TRBV28|TRBJ2-6
ASSLSSGANVLT
>TRBV11-2|TRBJ1-2
ASSRGAANYGYT
>TRBV19|TRBJ1-1
ASSIDGGDGFGMNTEAF
>TRBV9|TRBJ2-4
ASSPDRGRGNIQY
>TRBV3-1/TRBV3-2|TRBJ1-4
ASSQASINEKLF
>TRBV5-1|TRBJ2-1
ASSLGGQLAYNEQF
>TRBV9|TRBJ1-4
ASSLRDRGNRLF
>TRBV19|TRBJ2-7
ASSSRDRGLSYEQY
>TRBV4-3|TRBJ2-1
ASSPAWTSGTYNEQF
>TRBV7-6|TRBJ1-4
ASSLESATNEKLF